Listed below are T cell receptor beta chains from one sample, sequenced in a study of T cells after yellow fever vaccination. TCRdb passed the 5' RACE reads through MiXCR, listing each CDR3 protein once. Of approximately 300,000 distinct CDR3 sequences in the sample, approximately 12% were seen once. The specimen comprised CD4+ T cells sorted from PBMCs, sampled 45 days after the yellow fever booster vaccination. All receptors derive from a man under 40 who received the YFV17D yellow fever vaccine. Both conserved end residues are part of each CDR3. A D gene is named only where the DNA matches it firmly. Size tells how often a clone was seen (once, few, many) or the class of an expanded clone, and some rows leave it out.

d_call	clone_size	j_call	v_call	cdr3_aa	cdr3_nt
TRBD1	few	TRBJ2-7	TRBV20-1	CSATDSGGSYEQYF	TGCAGTGCTACAGATTCAGGGGGCTCCTACGAGCAGTACTTC
TRBD1	few	TRBJ1-1	TRBV7-2	CASSLFGTGGTEAFF	TGTGCCAGCAGCTTATTCGGGACAGGGGGCACTGAAGCTTTCTTT
.	few	TRBJ2-2	TRBV5-1	CASSLDGWDVGELFF	TGCGCCAGCAGCTTGGACGGTTGGGACGTCGGGGAGCTGTTTTTT
.	.	TRBJ1-4	TRBV10-3	CAITSDRNEKLFF	TGTGCCATCACCTCGGACCGAAATGAAAAACTGTTTTTT
.	.	TRBJ2-7	TRBV7-2	CASSTRGGGIDEQYF	TGTGCCAGCAGCACTAGGGGTGGGGGCATAGACGAGCAGTACTTC
TRBD2	.	TRBJ2-3	TRBV20-1	CSAARAGLARGTDTQYF	TGCAGTGCTGCAAGGGCTGGACTAGCTCGGGGCACAGATACGCAGTATTTT
.	many	TRBJ2-5	TRBV18	CASSPPGFETQYF	TGTGCCAGCTCACCACCGGGGTTTGAGACCCAGTACTTC
.	few	TRBJ2-3	TRBV30	CAWSPPGGTDTQYF	TGTGCCTGGAGCCCACCCGGGGGTACAGATACGCAGTATTTT
.	many	TRBJ2-7	TRBV24-1	CATRQGSSYEQYF	TGTGCCACCAGACAGGGAAGCTCCTACGAGCAGTACTTC
.	many	TRBJ2-1	TRBV4-3	CASSQGEYNEQFF	TGTGCCAGCAGTCAGGGAGAGTACAATGAGCAGTTCTTC
.	many	TRBJ2-5	TRBV4-2	CASRRQPGRRPEETQYF	TGTGCCAGCAGACGACAACCGGGACGCCGACCGGAAGAGACCCAGTACTTC
TRBD2	.	TRBJ2-7	TRBV3-1	CASSQGLRLAGDYEQYF	TGTGCCAGCAGCCAAGGCCTTAGACTAGCGGGAGACTACGAGCAGTACTTC
.	few	TRBJ2-7	TRBV20-1	CSAHEDNLFTYEQYF	TGCAGTGCTCATGAAGACAACTTGTTCACCTACGAGCAGTACTTC
.	.	TRBJ2-5	TRBV6-2/TRBV6-3	CASLARYQETQYF	TGTGCCAGCTTAGCCCGGTACCAAGAGACCCAGTACTTC
TRBD1	few	TRBJ2-7	TRBV5-6	CASSGSTGAPHEQYF	TGTGCCAGCAGTGGATCGACAGGGGCCCCCCACGAGCAGTACTTC
.	.	TRBJ2-6	TRBV7-3	CASSLVASPGANVLTF	TGTGCCAGCAGCTTAGTTGCCAGTCCCGGGGCCAACGTCCTGACTTTC
TRBD1	.	TRBJ1-2	TRBV4-3	CASSQEQGAGGYTF	TGCGCCAGCAGCCAAGAACAGGGGGCTGGCGGCTACACCTTC
TRBD2	many	TRBJ2-7	TRBV4-2	CASSQREYEQYF	TGTGCCAGCAGCCAGCGGGAGTACGAGCAGTACTTC
TRBD2	.	TRBJ2-1	TRBV20-1	CRTHSGSQGFF	TGCAGGACCCATAGCGGGAGCCAAGGGTTCTTC
.	.	TRBJ2-1	TRBV4-3	CASSQGESSYNEQFF	TGCGCCAGCAGCCAGGGGGAAAGCAGTTACAATGAGCAGTTCTTC
.	few	TRBJ2-1	TRBV7-9	CASQASSYNEQFF	TGTGCCAGCCAAGCCAGCTCCTACAATGAGCAGTTCTTC
.	.	TRBJ2-2	TRBV15	CATSRAGVPGELFF	TGTGCCACCAGCAGAGCTGGGGTCCCCGGGGAGCTGTTTTTT
.	.	TRBJ2-7	TRBV20-1	CSVLYYEQYF	TGCAGTGTTCTATACTACGAGCAGTACTTC
.	many	TRBJ2-1	TRBV6-4	CASSATHRELFF	TGTGCCAGCAGTGCCACCCACAGGGAGCTGTTCTTC
TRBD1	many	TRBJ2-3	TRBV7-3	CASSQQGADTQYF	TGTGCCAGCAGCCAACAGGGGGCAGATACGCAGTATTTT
.	.	TRBJ2-1	TRBV5-1	CASSLLAESSYNEQFF	TGCGCCAGCAGCTTGTTAGCGGAGAGCTCCTACAATGAGCAGTTCTTC
.	many	TRBJ2-5	TRBV18	CASSIQETQYF	TGTGCCAGCTCAATCCAAGAGACCCAGTACTTC
TRBD2	.	TRBJ2-7	TRBV7-2	CASSYGTSGAYEQYF	TGTGCCAGCAGCTATGGGACTAGCGGAGCCTACGAGCAGTACTTC
.	.	TRBJ2-2	TRBV20-1	CSARARAPFGELFF	TGCAGTGCTAGAGCGCGGGCTCCCTTCGGGGAGCTGTTTTTT
TRBD2	few	TRBJ2-1	TRBV30	CAWRRGLAGVNEQFF	TGTGCCTGGAGGCGGGGACTAGCGGGGGTGAATGAGCAGTTCTTC
TRBD2	few	TRBJ2-1	TRBV6-7	CASSYPGEGRVQYNEQFF	TGTGCCAGCAGTTATCCCGGGGAGGGTAGGGTCCAGTACAATGAGCAGTTCTTC
.	few	TRBJ2-3	TRBV7-2	CASSLDLGWTDTQYF	TGTGCCAGCAGCTTAGACCTGGGGTGGACAGATACGCAGTATTTT
.	.	TRBJ1-2	TRBV6-1	CASSEALVGGYTF	TGTGCCAGCAGTGAAGCCCTAGTTGGGGGCTACACCTTC
.	.	TRBJ2-7	TRBV30	CAWSVSLPYEQYF	TGTGCCTGGAGTGTTTCATTACCCTACGAGCAGTACTTC
.	.	TRBJ2-7	TRBV18	CASSKASSIYEQYF	TGTGCCAGCTCCAAGGCAAGTTCTATCTACGAGCAGTACTTC
TRBD2	many	TRBJ2-7	TRBV20-1	CSARDRGGPLQQYF	TGCAGTGCTAGAGATCGGGGGGGCCCCTTACAGCAGTACTTC
.	.	TRBJ2-2	TRBV5-1	CASSSRPGAGTRELFF	TGCGCCAGCAGCTCCCGTCCGGGGGCGGGCACCCGGGAGCTGTTTTTT
.	.	TRBJ2-5	TRBV5-1	CASKLGGFQETQYF	TGCGCCAGCAAACTGGGTGGCTTCCAAGAGACCCAGTACTTC
TRBD1	few	TRBJ2-7	TRBV4-2	CASSLGQGGPLHEQYF	TGTGCCAGCAGCCTGGGACAGGGTGGTCCCTTACACGAGCAGTACTTC
.	.	TRBJ2-3	TRBV9	CASVSVGGTQYF	TGTGCCAGCGTTAGCGTGGGTGGCACGCAGTATTTT
.	few	TRBJ2-7	TRBV10-3	CAISESGGGTGRHEQYF	TGTGCCATCAGTGAGTCGGGCGGGGGCACAGGGAGGCACGAGCAGTACTTC
TRBD1	few	TRBJ2-3	TRBV12-3/TRBV12-4	CASSSTDRGWADTQYF	TGTGCCAGCAGTTCGACGGACAGGGGATGGGCAGATACGCAGTATTTT
TRBD1	few	TRBJ2-2	TRBV12-3/TRBV12-4	CASKRQGAGTGELFF	TGTGCCAGCAAGAGACAGGGGGCCGGCACCGGGGAGCTGTTTTTT
.	few	TRBJ1-1	TRBV29-1	CSVSSLTTEAFF	TGCAGCGTTTCTTCCCTCACCACTGAAGCTTTCTTT
TRBD1	few	TRBJ2-7	TRBV27	CASSFRLDNRGARFEQYF	TGTGCCAGCAGTTTTCGTCTCGATAACAGGGGCGCCAGGTTCGAGCAGTACTTC
.	.	TRBJ2-1	TRBV7-2	CASSLEWGNEQFF	TGTGCCAGCAGCTTAGAGTGGGGGAATGAGCAGTTCTTC
.	.	TRBJ2-1	TRBV24-1	CATSDRGPGNEQFF	TGTGCCACCAGTGACCGGGGACCGGGCAATGAGCAGTTCTTC
TRBD2	.	TRBJ2-2	TRBV4-3	CASSSGAGVRTGELFF	TGCGCCAGCAGCTCGGGAGCGGGAGTTCGCACCGGGGAGCTGTTTTTT
.	few	TRBJ2-7	TRBV6-5	CASSYSGKWRTYEQYF	TGTGCCAGCAGTTACAGTGGTAAATGGAGAACCTACGAGCAGTACTTC
TRBD2	few	TRBJ2-2	TRBV12-3/TRBV12-4	CASSRRRLARNTGELFF	TGTGCCAGCAGCCGCCGACGACTAGCGCGGAACACCGGGGAGCTGTTTTTT
TRBD1	.	TRBJ2-1	TRBV5-1	CASSLRTGGRDEQFF	TGCGCCAGCAGCTTGCGAACAGGGGGTCGCGATGAGCAGTTCTTC
.	many	TRBJ2-3	TRBV5-1	CASSLADVVGDTQYF	TGCGCCAGCAGCTTGGCCGACGTGGTGGGAGATACGCAGTATTTT
TRBD2	.	TRBJ2-7	TRBV5-1	CASSLDTTSGYYEQYF	TGCGCCAGCAGCCTGGATACGACTAGCGGCTATTACGAGCAGTACTTC
.	few	TRBJ2-2	TRBV28	CASKRLTTGELFF	TGTGCCAGCAAACGCCTGACCACCGGGGAGCTGTTTTTT
.	.	TRBJ2-1	TRBV20-1	CSAGGGARSYNEQFF	TGCAGTGCTGGGGGGGGGGCGCGGTCCTACAATGAGCAGTTCTTC